This T cell receptor (beta chain) was recorded in a study of cytomegalovirus exposure and HLA in healthy donors. 60 Vbeta and 13 Jbeta primers were used in PCR. The repertoire was sequenced with immunoSEQ multiplex PCR; TCRdb's copy has only in-frame clones and lacks some. The sample has about 130,000 clones, 75% to 80% seen once; the top ten hold 2% to 2.5%. Points on this clone: The antigen is undetermined.

The V and J ends lost 7 bases and 2 bases, in that order; junction bases with no gene match: 9. The CDR3 covers 15 residues. The germline CDR1 and CDR2 sequences are MGHRA and YSYEKL. Notes on the study in general: It was shown in a later analysis that HLA-associated TCR beta chains were more clonally expanded than other, equally common chains. Common viral pathogens seemed, in a later analysis, to connect with several of the most significant clusters.

The sample was PBMCs. V is TRBV4-1 and J is TRBJ2-3; 7 positions agree with TRBD2. This TCR was sampled from a man younger than 45 in good health and CMV-seronegative. CDR3 DNA sequence: TGCGCCAGCACCCGAACTAGCGAAAACACAGATACGCAGTATTTT. Translation gives CASTRTSENTDTQYF.